These 21 T cell receptor beta chains were all obtained from the same sample, sequenced in a study of radiation and T cells in renal cell carcinoma. Method: immunoSEQ multiplex PCR; TCRdb's copy keeps in-frame clones and lacks some. The sample has roughly 140,000 clones, around 90% seen once. The time point denotes: blood 2 weeks post-SBRT. The treatment denotes: 15 Gy SBRT to primary tumor, nephrectomy 4 weeks later. Sequencing was performed on blood, taken from a patient whose treatment included radiotherapy and nephrectomy. These receptors were obtained from a woman between 50 and 59 years old with renal cell carcinoma.

This chain links TRBV19 with TRBJ1-1, with 9 bases fitting TRBD1. Germline-derived CDR1 and CDR2 are LNHDA and SQIVND (reference sequence). The CDR3 runs to 12 residues. V dropped 9 bases and J dropped 6; count of bases not matched to a gene: 5. The DNA of the CDR3 is TGTGCCAGCGGGACAGGGAGATCTGAAGCTTTCTTT. It translates to CASGTGRSEAFF.

The rearrangement joins TRBV7-2 to TRBJ1-6; D gene uncertain. V was pared by 5 bases and J by 10 bases, with 18 bases between. The CDR3 has 15 amino acids. Per the germline V gene, CDR1 is SGHTA and CDR2 is FQGNSA. The CDR3 sequence: CASSPPGPVGSPLHF. The CDR3 nucleotides read TGTGCCAGCAGCCCACCCGGCCCGGTGGGGTCACCCCTCCACTTT. Full variable domain (missing parts from reference TRBV7-2 and TRBJ1-6): GAGVSQSPSNKVTEKGKDVELRCDPISGHTALYWYRQSLGQGLEFLIYFQGNSAPDKSGLPSDRFSAERTGGSVSTLTIQRTQQEDSAVYLCASSPPGPVGSPLHFGNGTRLTVT.

This clone has only a few counts. The rearrangement links TRBV15 to TRBJ2-7; 8 bases line up with TRBD2. The junction had 10 bases not matched to a gene; V was cut back by 0 bases and J by 0 bases. Germline V CDR1 and CDR2: LNHNV, YYDKDF (reference sequence). This CDR3 contains 18 residues. The CDR3 DNA is TGTGCCACCAGCAGAGATCGGTGGGGCGGGGGGAGCTCCTACGAGCAGTACTTC. This sequence encodes CATSRDRWGGGSSYEQYF.

This chain links TRBV21-1 with TRBJ1-3; the table's TRBD1 call for D was not verified on the DNA. TRBV21-1 is a pseudogene. This CDR3 is 15 amino acids long. CDR3 bases: TGTGCCAGCGGAAAACAGGGGTTTTCTGGAAACACCATATATTTT. This gives the protein CASGKQGFSGNTIYF.

The CDR3 nucleotides read TGCGCCAGCAGCTTTACACCGGGACAGGGCCTTCGGATTGATGGCTACACCTTC. It is translated as CASSFTPGQGLRIDGYTF. The chain uses TRBV5-1 and TRBJ1-2; TRBD1 aligns across 9 bases. Unmatched junction bases numbered 17, after V lost 2 bases and J lost 6 bases. Germline CDR1 reads SGHRS; CDR2 reads YFSETQ. The CDR3 consists of 18 residues. The whole variable domain, filled in from reference TRBV5-1 and TRBJ1-2, reads KAGVTQTPRYLIKTRGQQVTLSCSPISGHRSVSWYQQTPGQGLQFLFEYFSETQRNKGNFPGRFSGRQFSNSRSEMNVSTLELGDSALYLCASSFTPGQGLRIDGYTFGSGTRLTVV.

The chain joins TRBV10-3 to TRBJ1-5; perhaps TRBD1 as D (6 bases). The V end lost 8 bases, the J end lost 0 bases, and 11 bases lay between the germline ends. The CDR3 is 14 residues long. Germline V lookup: CDR1 ENHRY, CDR2 SYGVKD. CDR3: CAIGPGDSNQPQHF. The CDR3 coding sequence is TGTGCCATCGGGCCAGGGGATAGCAATCAGCCCCAGCATTTT.

The chain links TRBV19 to TRBJ2-5; D possibly corresponds to TRBD2 (5 bases). The CDR3 spans 15 residues. V lost 0 bases and J 2 bases, leaving 10 bases between the germline ends. Per germline, CDR1 LNHDA and CDR2 SQIVND (reference sequence). CDR3 nucleotide sequence: TGTGCCAGTAGTATAGATCGATCGGGACAAGAGACCCAGTACTTC. Residues: CASSIDRSGQETQYF.

The chain recombines TRBV7-3 with TRBJ1-5; D not certain. CDR3 size: 13 residues. V shed 2 bases and J shed 4 bases, with 6 bases lying between them. CDR1 is SGHTA, CDR2 FQGTGA, per germline. Here the CDR3 reads CASSLGRNQPQHF. The DNA for the CDR3 is TGTGCCAGCAGCTTAGGGCGGAATCAGCCCCAGCATTTT. Together with reference TRBV7-3 and TRBJ1-5, the CDR3 gives the full variable domain: GAGVSQTPSNKVTEKGKYVELRCDPISGHTALYWYRQSLGQGPEFLIYFQGTGAADDSGLPNDRFFAVRPEGSVSTLKIQRTERGDSAVYLCASSLGRNQPQHFGDGTRLSIL.

The rearrangement uses TRBV20-1 and TRBJ1-2; D gene uncertain. The germline V and J ends were trimmed by 5 bases and 8 bases, with 12 bases remaining between them. The CDR3 is 11 residues long. Germline CDR1 DFQATT, CDR2 SNEGSKA (reference sequence). The CDR3 is CSAADSRGYTF. CDR3 bases: TGCAGTGCTGCCGACTCGAGGGGCTACACCTTC.

The V gene is TRBV5-1, the J gene TRBJ2-7, with TRBD1 as a possible D gene (6 bases). Germline-derived CDR1 and CDR2 are SGHRS and YFSETQ. Trimming removed 0 bases at V and 6 bases at J, with 13 bases between. CDR3 size: 14 residues. The CDR3 coding sequence is TGCGCCAGCAGCTTGGGGTCAGGGGTCGGCGAGCAGTACTTC. Translating gives CASSLGSGVGEQYF.

This clone came up a few times. V and J are TRBV19 and TRBJ1-1, with D unclear. With 1 base removed from V and 5 bases from J, the gap between germline ends came to 14 bases. Germline-derived CDR1 and CDR2 are LNHDA and SQIVND (reference sequence). This CDR3 is built from 15 residues. In nucleotides, the CDR3 is TGTGCCAGTAGTATAGCAGGTTCGATGAGGACTGAAGCTTTCTTT. This sequence encodes CASSIAGSMRTEAFF. The full variable domain, in which reference TRBV19 and TRBJ1-1 provide the parts outside the CDR3, is DGGITQSPKYLFRKEGQNVTLSCEQNLNHDAMYWYRQDPGQGLRLIYYSQIVNDFQKGDIAEGYSVSREKKESFPLTVTSAQKNPTAFYLCASSIAGSMRTEAFFGQGTRLTVV.

The rearrangement uses TRBV18 and TRBJ1-2; D is unresolved. The CDR3 has 15 residues. V was cut by 3 bases and J by 8 bases, with 19 bases left in between. CDR1 and CDR2 (germline): KGHSH, LQKENI. CDR3 sequence (DNA): TGTGCCAGCTCACCCCTGCTAGTAGAGGTCGAGGGCTACACCTTC. Translated: CASSPLLVEVEGYTF.

V and J are TRBV7-3 and TRBJ1-1; D is undetermined. This CDR3 region has 15 residues. Trimming removed 1 base from V and 2 bases from J, with 11 bases in between. Germline V gene lookup returns CDR1 SGHTA and CDR2 FQGTGA. The CDR3 loop is CASSLRQEANTEAFF. CDR3 DNA: TGTGCCAGCAGCTTAAGGCAGGAAGCCAACACTGAAGCTTTCTTT.

The chain is built from TRBV7-3 and TRBJ2-7, with D tentatively TRBD2 (5 bases). This CDR3 comprises 15 residues. CDR1 SGHTA and CDR2 FQGTGA come from the germline V gene. The germline V and J ends were trimmed by 2 bases and 0 bases, with 11 bases remaining between them. The CDR3 region is CASSLGVGSSYEQYF. For the CDR3, the DNA is TGTGCCAGCAGCTTAGGCGTGGGGAGCTCCTACGAGCAGTACTTC.

The rearrangement uses TRBV4-1 and TRBJ2-1; TRBD1 matches 10 bases. Per the germline V gene, CDR1 is MGHRA and CDR2 is YSYEKL. V dropped 2 bases and J dropped 8; count of bases not matched to a gene: 6. The length of the CDR3 is 15 residues. The CDR3 loop is CASSQQRGQGDEQFF. The CDR3 DNA reads TGCGCCAGCAGCCAACAACGCGGACAGGGGGATGAGCAGTTCTTC.

V is TRBV28 and J is TRBJ2-7; weak D call: TRBD1 (5 bases). This CDR3 is built from 13 residues. The germline V and J ends were trimmed by 5 bases and 7 bases, with 15 bases remaining between them. Germline CDR1 MDHEN, CDR2 SYDVKM. As DNA, the CDR3 is TGTGCCAGCAGTGCGAGACAGCCTCCTGAGCAGTACTTC. Protein: CASSARQPPEQYF.

This clone was found once. The V call is TRBV5-4, the J call TRBJ2-5, with 8 bases matching TRBD1. With 4 bases clipped from V and 0 bases from J, the junction kept 2 bases outside the gene matches. CDR1 is SGHNT and CDR2 is YYREEE in the germline V gene (reference sequence). The CDR3 covers 14 residues. The CDR3 is CASSPQGDQETQYF. Written as DNA, the CDR3 is TGTGCCAGCAGCCCACAGGGGGACCAAGAGACCCAGTACTTC.

This chain links TRBV6-1 with TRBJ1-2; possible D gene TRBD1, 6 bases. CDR1 is MNHNS and CDR2 is SASEGT in the germline V gene. The CDR3 runs 16 residues. The V and J ends lost 2 bases and 5 bases respectively, with 18 bases between them. The CDR3 sequence is CASSEIWAGEAYGYTF. As DNA, the CDR3 is TGTGCCAGCAGTGAAATATGGGCAGGGGAGGCATATGGCTACACCTTC.

The CDR3 DNA reads TGTGCCAGCTCACCGGTGGACAGTCGACACGAGCAGTACTTC. This sequence encodes CASSPVDSRHEQYF. The chain is built from TRBV18 and TRBJ2-7; the D gene is possibly TRBD1 (6 bases). The germline V gene has CDR1 KGHSH and CDR2 LQKENI. The germline V and J ends were trimmed by 3 bases and 5 bases, with 14 bases remaining between them. The CDR3 runs 14 residues. The variable domain in full, with the rest retrieved from reference TRBV18 and TRBJ2-7, is NAGVMQNPRHLVRRRGQEARLRCSPMKGHSHVYWYRQLPEEGLKFMVYLQKENIIDESGMPKERFSAEFPKEGPSILRIQQVVRGDSAAYFCASSPVDSRHEQYFGPGTRLTVT.

The chain links TRBV5-4 to TRBJ1-2; 10 bases agree with TRBD1. Germline lookup yields CDR1 SGHNT and CDR2 YYREEE (reference sequence). Trimming at V came to 3 bases and at J to 4 bases, leaving 3 bases not matched to a gene. This CDR3 spans 14 amino acids. CDR3 in amino acids: CASSWGDRGYGYTF. For the CDR3, the DNA is TGTGCCAGCAGCTGGGGGGACAGGGGCTATGGCTACACCTTC.

The chain couples TRBV7-2 to TRBJ2-1; D might be TRBD1 (6 bases). This CDR3 is built from 14 residues. Trimming pared 3 bases from V and 4 bases from J, leaving 10 bases between. Germline loops: CDR1 SGHTA, CDR2 FQGNSA. The CDR3 region is CASSFGQGYNEQFF. In DNA, the CDR3 is TGTGCCAGCAGCTTTGGTCAGGGGTACAATGAGCAGTTCTTC.